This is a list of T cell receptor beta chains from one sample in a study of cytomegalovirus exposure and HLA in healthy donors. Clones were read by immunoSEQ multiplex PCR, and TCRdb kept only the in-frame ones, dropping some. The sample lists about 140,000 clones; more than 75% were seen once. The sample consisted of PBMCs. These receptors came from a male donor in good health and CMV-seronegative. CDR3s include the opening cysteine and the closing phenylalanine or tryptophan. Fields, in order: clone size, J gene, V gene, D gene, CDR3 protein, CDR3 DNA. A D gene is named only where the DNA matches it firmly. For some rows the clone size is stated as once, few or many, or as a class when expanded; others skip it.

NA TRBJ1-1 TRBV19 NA CASSRYPYMNTEAFF TGTGCCAGTAGTAGGTACCCCTATATGAACACTGAAGCTTTCTTT
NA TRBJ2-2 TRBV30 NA CAWAGYITGELFF TGTGCCTGGGCCGGGTACATCACCGGGGAGCTGTTTTTT
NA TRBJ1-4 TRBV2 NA CASSETTGQLFF TGTGCCAGCAGTGAAACAACAGGACAGCTGTTTTTT
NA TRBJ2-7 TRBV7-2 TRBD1 CASSSGTGFYEQYF TGTGCCAGCAGCTCCGGGACAGGGTTCTACGAGCAGTACTTC
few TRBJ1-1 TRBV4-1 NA CASSHPPRRTNEAFF TGCGCCAGCAGCCACCCCCCGCGCCGGACTAATGAAGCTTTCTTT
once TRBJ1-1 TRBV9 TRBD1 CASSVEGQGRGEAFF TGTGCCAGCAGCGTGGAGGGACAGGGTAGGGGAGAAGCTTTCTTT
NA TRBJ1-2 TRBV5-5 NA CASSLAPENYGYTF TGTGCCAGCAGCTTGGCGCCAGAAAACTATGGCTACACCTTC
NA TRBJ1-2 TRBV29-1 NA CSVGQGLYEGYTF TGCAGCGTTGGTCAGGGGCTCTATGAAGGCTACACCTTC
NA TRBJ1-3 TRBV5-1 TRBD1 CASSSQGARGNTIYF TGCGCCAGCAGCTCACAGGGGGCGCGGGGAAACACCATATATTTT
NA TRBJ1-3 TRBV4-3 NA CASSQEQGLYSGNTIYF TGCGCCAGCAGCCAAGAACAGGGCCTTTACTCTGGAAACACCATATATTTT
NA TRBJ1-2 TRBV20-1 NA CSASLGYTF TGCAGTGCTAGCTTGGGCTACACCTTC
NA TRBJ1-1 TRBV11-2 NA CASSSLLQGSTEAFF TGTGCCAGCAGCTCTTTGCTGCAGGGGAGTACTGAAGCTTTCTTT
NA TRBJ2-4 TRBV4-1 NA CASSQERGGDRAAKNIQYF TGCGCCAGCAGCCAAGAACGTGGAGGGGACCGCGCAGCCAAAAACATTCAGTACTTC
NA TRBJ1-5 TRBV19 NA CASRPTGATNQPQHF TGTGCCAGTAGGCCAACAGGCGCTACGAATCAGCCCCAGCATTTT
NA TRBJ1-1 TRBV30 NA CAWVRTASLNTEAFF TGTGCCTGGGTCAGGACAGCTTCCTTAAACACTGAAGCTTTCTTT
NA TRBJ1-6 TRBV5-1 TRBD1 CASSSTQGDSKPLHF TGCGCCAGCAGCTCAACGCAAGGGGACAGCAAACCCCTCCACTTT
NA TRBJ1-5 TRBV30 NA CAWSKGENQPQHF TGTGCCTGGAGTAAGGGGGAGAATCAGCCCCAGCATTTT
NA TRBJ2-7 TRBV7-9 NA CASSSGQRHEQYF TGTGCCAGCAGCTCCGGACAGCGCCACGAGCAGTACTTC
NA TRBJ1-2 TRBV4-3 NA CASSQEVSEIYGYTF TGCGCCAGCAGCCAAGAGGTGTCGGAGATCTATGGCTACACCTTC
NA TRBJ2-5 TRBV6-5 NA CASSRAGGTQYF TGTGCCAGCAGTCGGGCGGGCGGGACCCAGTACTTC
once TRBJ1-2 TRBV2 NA CASILTGSNYGYTF TGTGCCAGCATCTTGACAGGCTCTAACTATGGCTACACCTTC
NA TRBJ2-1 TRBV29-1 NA CSVAIDEQFF TGCAGCGTTGCAATTGATGAGCAGTTCTTC
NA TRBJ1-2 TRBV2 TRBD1 CASSPDLTGGYGYTF TGTGCCAGCAGTCCGGATTTGACAGGGGGGTATGGCTACACCTTC
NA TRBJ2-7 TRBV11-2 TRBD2 CASRLLGGGVQYF TGTGCCAGCAGATTGCTGGGGGGGGGAGTGCAGTACTTC
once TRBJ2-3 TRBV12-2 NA CASRSQQDRGKADTQYF TGTGCAAGTCGCTCCCAGCAAGACAGGGGAAAGGCAGATACGCAGTATTTT
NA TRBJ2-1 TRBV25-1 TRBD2 CASATGGAWVNEQFF TGTGCCAGCGCGACGGGGGGGGCGTGGGTAAATGAGCAGTTCTTC
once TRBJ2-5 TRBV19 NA CASKPLGGQETQYF TGTGCCAGTAAACCCCTTGGCGGGCAAGAGACCCAGTACTTC
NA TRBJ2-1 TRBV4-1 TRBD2 CASSQGIAGVYYNEQFF TGCGCCAGCAGCCAAGGGATTGCGGGGGTATACTACAATGAGCAGTTCTTC
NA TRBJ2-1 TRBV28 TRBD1 CASMGQGPVGNEQFF TGTGCCAGCATGGGACAGGGGCCCGTGGGCAATGAGCAGTTCTTC